This T cell receptor beta chain was identified in a study of OX40 agonist ivuxolimab in advanced cancers. Study-level information: Participants could have had prior anti-PD-1, anti-PD-L1 or anti-CTLA-4 therapy, and 40% had some. Three patients, one with hepatocellular carcinoma and two with cutaneous melanoma, responded partially. Overall study findings and caveats: No determination was made of the antigen specificity of the expanded peripheral T cells. The authors also found low normalized T-cell clonal expansion in some nonresponders.

J was trimmed by 5 bases and V by 3 bases; bases with no gene match: 14. In germline, CDR1 is MNHNS, CDR2 SASEGT. CDR3 size: 17 residues. This clone was observed a single time. What it binds is unknown. Sequencing was performed with immunoSEQ multiplex PCR; in TCRdb, only in-frame clones are kept and a portion is missing. In the table there are about 56,000 clones, approximately 83% of which are singletons. The sequencing used CD4+ or CD8+ T cells sorted from blood, collected in a trial of the OX40 agonist ivuxolimab. This sequence was found in an adult with an advanced solid tumor such as melanoma, head and neck, liver or kidney cancer. The chain links TRBV6-1 to TRBJ1-2; the match to TRBD1 covers 8 bases. The CDR3 region has the DNA TGTGCCAGCAGTGATAAGGGGGAGACAGGGGAGGGGTATGGCTACACCTTC. Protein product: CASSDKGETGEGYGYTF.